The 2 T cell receptor beta chains below all came from one sample that was sequenced in a study of blood T cells in healthy people across ages. The use of a sample-barcoded 5' primer and a J-beta primer mix characterized a second PCR of roughly 6 to 11 cycles. Via MiXCR, TCRdb re-called the 5' RACE reads, giving one row per CDR3 protein. The table lists some 1.8 million distinct CDR3 sequences, more than 35% of them singletons, with roughly 23% in the top ten. The sequenced material came from blood. The receptors derive from a human donor in good health.

J is TRBJ1-2 and V is TRBV6-2 or TRBV6-3; the D gene is possibly TRBD1 (6 bases). Trimming cost V 8 bases and J 4 bases, with 17 bases left between them. The CDR3 spans 14 residues. Germline V gene lookup returns CDR1 MNHEY and CDR2 SVGEGT. The CDR3 spells CASRTRGNFYGYTF. For the CDR3, the DNA is TGTGCCAGCCGTACGAGGGGGAACTTCTATGGCTACACCTTC.

The V gene is TRBV7-2, the J gene TRBJ2-4; 9 bases fit TRBD2. Matching the DNA end better, TRBJ2-7 makes the J call doubtful. The CDR3 contains 15 residues. Germline lookup yields CDR1 SGHTA and CDR2 FQGNSA. The chain's CDR3 is CASSAPSGVGDEQYF. In nucleotides, the CDR3 is TGTGCCAGCAGCGCCCCTAGCGGGGTAGGAGACGAGCAGTACTTC.